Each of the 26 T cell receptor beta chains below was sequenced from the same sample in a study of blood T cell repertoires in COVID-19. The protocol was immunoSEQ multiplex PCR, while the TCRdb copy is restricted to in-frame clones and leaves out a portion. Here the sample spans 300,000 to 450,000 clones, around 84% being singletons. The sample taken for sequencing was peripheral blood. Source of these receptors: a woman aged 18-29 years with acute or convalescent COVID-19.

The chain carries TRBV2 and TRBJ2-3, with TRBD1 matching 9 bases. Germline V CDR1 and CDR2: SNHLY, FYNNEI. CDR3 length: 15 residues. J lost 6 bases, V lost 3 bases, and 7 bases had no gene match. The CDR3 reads CASSDRDRDGDTQYF. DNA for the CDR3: TGTGCCAGCAGTGATAGGGACAGGGATGGGGATACGCAGTATTTT.

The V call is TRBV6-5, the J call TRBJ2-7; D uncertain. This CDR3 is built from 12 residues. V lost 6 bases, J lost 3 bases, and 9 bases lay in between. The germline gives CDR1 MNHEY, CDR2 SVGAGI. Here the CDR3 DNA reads TGTGCCAGCAGCTCGCGGAACTACGAGCAGTACTTC. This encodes CASSSRNYEQYF.

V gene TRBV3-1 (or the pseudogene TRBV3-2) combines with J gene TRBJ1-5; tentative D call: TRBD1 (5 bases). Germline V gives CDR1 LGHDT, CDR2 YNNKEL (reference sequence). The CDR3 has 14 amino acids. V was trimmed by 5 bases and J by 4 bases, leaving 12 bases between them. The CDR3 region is CASSSGVGNQPQHF. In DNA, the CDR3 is TGTGCCAGCAGCTCGGGGGTAGGGAATCAGCCCCAGCATTTT.

The CDR3 loop is CASSQGGRSYEQYF. The CDR3 DNA follows: TGTGCCTCCTCACAGGGGGGTAGGTCCTACGAGCAGTACTTC. The chain couples TRBV6-5 to TRBJ2-7, with TRBD1 identical over 8 bases. Germline V gene sequence: CDR1 MNHEY, CDR2 SVGAGI. This CDR3 is built from 14 residues. J gave up 1 base and V 11 bases, and 10 bases lay outside the gene matches.

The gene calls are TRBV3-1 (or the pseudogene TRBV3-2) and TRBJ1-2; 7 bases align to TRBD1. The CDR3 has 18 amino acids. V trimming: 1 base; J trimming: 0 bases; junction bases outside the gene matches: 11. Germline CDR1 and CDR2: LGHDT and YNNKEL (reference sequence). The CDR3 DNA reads TGTGCCAGCAGCCAAGTTGGGTCCGGGACAGCATCTAACTATGGCTACACCTTC. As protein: CASSQVGSGTASNYGYTF.

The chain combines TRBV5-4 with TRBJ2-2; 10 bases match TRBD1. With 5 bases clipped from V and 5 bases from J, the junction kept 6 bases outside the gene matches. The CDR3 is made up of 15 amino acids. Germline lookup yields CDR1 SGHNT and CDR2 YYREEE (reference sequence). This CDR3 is CASSLGQGGTGELFF. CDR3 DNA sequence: TGTGCCAGCAGTCTTGGACAGGGGGGGACCGGGGAGCTGTTTTTT.

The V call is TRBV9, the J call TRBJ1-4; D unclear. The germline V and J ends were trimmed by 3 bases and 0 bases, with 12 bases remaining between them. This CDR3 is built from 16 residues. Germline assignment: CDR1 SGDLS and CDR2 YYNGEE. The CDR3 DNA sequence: TGTGCCAGCAGCGCCCCGGTCGGGGCAACTAATGAAAAACTGTTTTTT. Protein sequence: CASSAPVGATNEKLFF.

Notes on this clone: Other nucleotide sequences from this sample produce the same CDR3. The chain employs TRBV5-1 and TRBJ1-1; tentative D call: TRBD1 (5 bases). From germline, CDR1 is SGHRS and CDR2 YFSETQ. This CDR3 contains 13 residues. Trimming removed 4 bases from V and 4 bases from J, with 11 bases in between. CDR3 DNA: TGCGCCAGCAGCGTTCAGGGAGGCACTGAAGCTTTCTTT. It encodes CASSVQGGTEAFF.

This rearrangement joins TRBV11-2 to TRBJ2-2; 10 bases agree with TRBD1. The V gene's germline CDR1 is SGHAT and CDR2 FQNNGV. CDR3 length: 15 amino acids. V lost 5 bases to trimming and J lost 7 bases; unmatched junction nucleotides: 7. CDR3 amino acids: CASSEGQGVFGELFF. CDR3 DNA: TGTGCCAGCAGCGAAGGACAGGGGGTTTTCGGGGAGCTGTTTTTT.

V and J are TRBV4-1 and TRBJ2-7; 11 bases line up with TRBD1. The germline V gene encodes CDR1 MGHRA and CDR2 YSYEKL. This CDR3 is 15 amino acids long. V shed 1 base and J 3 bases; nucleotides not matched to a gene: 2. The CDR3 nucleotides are TGCGCCAGCAGCCAAGCCGGGACAGGGGGCTACGAGCAGTACTTC. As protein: CASSQAGTGGYEQYF.

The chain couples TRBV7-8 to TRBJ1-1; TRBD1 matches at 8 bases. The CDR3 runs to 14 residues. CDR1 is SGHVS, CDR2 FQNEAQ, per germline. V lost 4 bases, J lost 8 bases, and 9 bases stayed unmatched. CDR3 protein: CASSSRQGSQEAFF. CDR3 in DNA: TGTGCCAGCAGCTCGCGACAGGGGTCGCAAGAAGCTTTCTTT.

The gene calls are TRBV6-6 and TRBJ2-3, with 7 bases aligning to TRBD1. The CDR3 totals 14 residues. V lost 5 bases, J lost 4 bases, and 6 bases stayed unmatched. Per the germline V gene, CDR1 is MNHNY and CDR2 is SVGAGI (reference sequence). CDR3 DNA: TGTGCCAGCAGTACCCGACAGGGACCAGATACGCAGTATTTT. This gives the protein CASSTRQGPDTQYF.

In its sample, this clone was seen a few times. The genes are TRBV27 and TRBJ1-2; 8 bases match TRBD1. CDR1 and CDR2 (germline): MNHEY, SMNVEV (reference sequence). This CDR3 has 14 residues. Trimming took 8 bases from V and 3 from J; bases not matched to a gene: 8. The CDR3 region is CASGLSDRDYGYTF. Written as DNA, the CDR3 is TGTGCCAGCGGACTCTCGGACAGGGACTATGGCTACACCTTC.

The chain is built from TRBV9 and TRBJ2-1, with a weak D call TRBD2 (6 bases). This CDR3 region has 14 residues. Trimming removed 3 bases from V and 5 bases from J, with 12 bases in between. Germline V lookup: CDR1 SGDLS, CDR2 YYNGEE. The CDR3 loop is CASSGGADHNEQFF. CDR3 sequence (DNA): TGTGCCAGCAGCGGCGGGGCCGATCACAATGAGCAGTTCTTC.

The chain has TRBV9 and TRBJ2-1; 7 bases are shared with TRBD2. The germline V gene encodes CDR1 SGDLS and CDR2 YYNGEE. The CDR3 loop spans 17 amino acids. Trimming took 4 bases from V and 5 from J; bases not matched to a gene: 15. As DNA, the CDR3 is TGTGCCAGCAGCCCCTGGGGGGGGGACTCTCCCGACAATGAGCAGTTCTTC. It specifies CASSPWGGDSPDNEQFF.

The CDR3 bases are TGTGCCAGCAGGAACTCCGGACAGGAAGTAGACGAGCAGTACTTC. Its translation is CASRNSGQEVDEQYF. The chain uses TRBV6-6 and TRBJ2-7, with 7 bases identical to TRBD1. Trimming cost V 6 bases and J 5 bases; bases outside gene matches: 13. This CDR3 is 15 amino acids long. Germline CDR1 and CDR2: MNHNY and SVGAGI (reference sequence).

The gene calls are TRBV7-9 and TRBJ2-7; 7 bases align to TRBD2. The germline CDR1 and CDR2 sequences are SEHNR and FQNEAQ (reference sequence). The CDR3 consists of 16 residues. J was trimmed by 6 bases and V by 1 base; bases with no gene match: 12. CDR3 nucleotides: TGTGCCAGCAGCTTAGAAGCGGGACTCGGGGGAGGCGAGCAGTACTTC. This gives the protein CASSLEAGLGGGEQYF.

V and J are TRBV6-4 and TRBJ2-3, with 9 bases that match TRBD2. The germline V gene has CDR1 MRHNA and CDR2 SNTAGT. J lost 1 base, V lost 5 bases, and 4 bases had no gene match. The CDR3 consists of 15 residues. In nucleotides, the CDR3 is TGTGCCAGCAGTCCTAGCGGGGACGGCACAGATACGCAGTATTTT. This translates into CASSPSGDGTDTQYF.

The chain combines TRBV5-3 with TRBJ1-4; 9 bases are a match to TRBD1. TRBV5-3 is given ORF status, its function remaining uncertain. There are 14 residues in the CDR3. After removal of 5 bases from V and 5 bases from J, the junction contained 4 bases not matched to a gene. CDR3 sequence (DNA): TGTGCCAGAAGGGCGGACAGGGGAAATGAAAAACTGTTTTTT. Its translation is CARRADRGNEKLFF.

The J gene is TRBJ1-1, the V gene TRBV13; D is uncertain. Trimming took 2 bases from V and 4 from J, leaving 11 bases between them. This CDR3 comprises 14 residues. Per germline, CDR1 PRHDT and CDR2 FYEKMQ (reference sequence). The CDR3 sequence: CASSLSTVVTEAFF. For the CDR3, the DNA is TGTGCCAGCAGCTTATCGACTGTAGTCACTGAAGCTTTCTTT.

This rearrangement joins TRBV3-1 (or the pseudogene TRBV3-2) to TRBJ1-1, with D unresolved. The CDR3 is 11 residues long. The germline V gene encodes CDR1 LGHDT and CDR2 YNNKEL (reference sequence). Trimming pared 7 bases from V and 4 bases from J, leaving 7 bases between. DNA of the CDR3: TGTGCCAGCACCTCAGGCACTGAAGCTTTCTTT. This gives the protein CASTSGTEAFF.

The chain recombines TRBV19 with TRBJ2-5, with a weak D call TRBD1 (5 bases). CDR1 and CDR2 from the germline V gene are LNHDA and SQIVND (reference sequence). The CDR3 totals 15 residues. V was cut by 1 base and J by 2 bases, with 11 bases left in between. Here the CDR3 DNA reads TGTGCCAGTAGTATAGGCAGGGCCCTACAAGAGACCCAGTACTTC. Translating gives CASSIGRALQETQYF. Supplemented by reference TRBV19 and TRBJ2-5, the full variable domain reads DGGITQSPKYLFRKEGQNVTLSCEQNLNHDAMYWYRQDPGQGLRLIYYSQIVNDFQKGDIAEGYSVSREKKESFPLTVTSAQKNPTAFYLCASSIGRALQETQYFGPGTRLLVL.

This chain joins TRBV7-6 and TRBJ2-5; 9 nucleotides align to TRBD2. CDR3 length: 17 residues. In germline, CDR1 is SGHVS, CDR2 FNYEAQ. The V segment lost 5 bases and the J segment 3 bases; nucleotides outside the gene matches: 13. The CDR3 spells CASSPYVGGRAEETQYF. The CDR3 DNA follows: TGTGCCAGCAGCCCCTATGTGGGCGGGAGGGCCGAAGAGACCCAGTACTTC.

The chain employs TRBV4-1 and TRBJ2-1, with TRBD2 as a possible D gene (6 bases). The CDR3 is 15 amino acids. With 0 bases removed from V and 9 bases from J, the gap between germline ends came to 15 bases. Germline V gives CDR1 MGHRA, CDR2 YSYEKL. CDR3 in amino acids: CASSQDGLYGSEQFF. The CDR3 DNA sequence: TGCGCCAGCAGCCAAGATGGCCTGTACGGGAGTGAGCAGTTCTTC.

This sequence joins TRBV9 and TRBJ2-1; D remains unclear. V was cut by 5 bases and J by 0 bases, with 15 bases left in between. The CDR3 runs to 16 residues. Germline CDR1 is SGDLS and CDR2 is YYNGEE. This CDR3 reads CASSRDSLLSYNEQFF. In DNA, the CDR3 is TGTGCCAGCAGTCGCGACTCGCTCCTCTCCTACAATGAGCAGTTCTTC.

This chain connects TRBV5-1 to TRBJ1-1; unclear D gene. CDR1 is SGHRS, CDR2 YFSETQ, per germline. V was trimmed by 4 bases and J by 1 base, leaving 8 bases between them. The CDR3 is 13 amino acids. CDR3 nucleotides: TGCGCCAGCAGCCTAAACTGGAACACTGAAGCTTTCTTT. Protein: CASSLNWNTEAFF.